This T cell receptor beta chain was recorded in a study of shared T cell receptors in the human thymus. Assay used: immunoSEQ multiplex PCR; TCRdb lists only in-frame clones, some missing. The table has roughly 710,000 clones, 70% to 90% seen once. Separately, the same data were catalogued under a study of human thymus T cells. That source notes: Healthy Finnish infants having corrective surgery for congenital heart defects served as donors. Resections from corrective heart surgery supplied the thymus tissue. Use of V and J genes seemed skewed within the thymic and blood repertoires. Related research has reported that thymic repertoires overlap highly among unrelated individuals.

This TCR came from a girl under three years old with a congenital heart defect. The sample consisted of thymocytes.

CDR3 residues: CASTPYGAPHEQYF. CDR3 DNA sequence: TGTGCCAGCACCCCCTATGGGGCTCCCCACGAGCAGTACTTC. The rearrangement joins TRBV6-5 to TRBJ2-7; tentatively, D is TRBD1 (5 bases). This CDR3 is built from 14 residues. Trimming took off 7 bases at V and 5 bases at J, with 18 bases between the two ends. Per germline, CDR1 MNHEY and CDR2 SVGAGI.